What follows are 32 T cell receptor beta chains derived from one specimen sequenced in a study of blood T cell repertoires in COVID-19. Here immunoSEQ multiplex PCR was the method, and the copy in TCRdb shows in-frame clones only, minus some. The sample consists of approximately 240,000 clones, roughly 80% of them appearing once. The sequenced material came from peripheral blood. Receptor source: a woman over 75 with active or convalescent COVID-19.

V is TRBV7-2 and J is TRBJ1-2; D ambiguous. This CDR3 spans 13 amino acids. CDR1 and CDR2 (germline): SGHTA, FQGNSA. V gave up 7 bases and J gave up 7 bases, with 16 bases separating them. The CDR3 DNA is TGTGCCAGCACCCCGGGAGGGTTGGTTGGCTACACCTTC. Translating it yields CASTPGGLVGYTF.

This chain connects TRBV10-3 to TRBJ2-1; TRBD2 agrees at 13 bases. The germline V gene encodes CDR1 ENHRY and CDR2 SYGVKD. The CDR3 is made up of 13 amino acids. V shed 10 bases, J shed 6 bases, and the junction held 3 bases outside the gene matches. In DNA, the CDR3 is TGTGCCACTGGACTAGCGGGAGCCAATGAGCAGTTCTTC. Amino acids: CATGLAGANEQFF.

CDR3 region: CAILDRSGNTIYF. CDR3 coding DNA: TGTGCCATCTTGGACAGATCTGGAAACACCATATATTTT. The chain links TRBV6-5 to TRBJ1-3; D might be TRBD1 (6 bases). Germline CDR1 is MNHEY and CDR2 is SVGAGI. The CDR3 runs to 13 residues. Trimming shortened V by 10 bases and J by 1 base, and 11 bases separated the two germline ends.

This rearrangement joins TRBV7-6 to TRBJ1-4; D possibly corresponds to TRBD1 (6 bases). Germline V lookup: CDR1 SGHVS, CDR2 FNYEAQ. Trimming shortened V by 5 bases and J by 10 bases, and 14 bases separated the two germline ends. The CDR3 length is 13 residues. The CDR3 region is CASSQDSRGKLFF. CDR3 DNA: TGTGCCAGCAGCCAGGACAGCAGGGGAAAACTGTTTTTT.

The DNA of the CDR3 is TGCGCCAGCAGCGAGGGACAGCCCGACTATGGCTACACCTTC. Protein product: CASSEGQPDYGYTF. This chain joins TRBV5-1 and TRBJ1-2; 7 bases line up with TRBD1. There are 14 residues in the CDR3. With 4 bases clipped from V and 3 bases from J, the junction kept 6 bases outside the gene matches. Germline loops: CDR1 SGHRS, CDR2 YFSETQ. The whole variable domain, remainder taken from reference TRBV5-1 and TRBJ1-2, is KAGVTQTPRYLIKTRGQQVTLSCSPISGHRSVSWYQQTPGQGLQFLFEYFSETQRNKGNFPGRFSGRQFSNSRSEMNVSTLELGDSALYLCASSEGQPDYGYTFGSGTRLTVV.

The chain employs TRBV28 and TRBJ2-1; D may be TRBD2 (7 bases). The CDR3 has 14 amino acids. Germline values: CDR1 MDHEN, CDR2 SYDVKM. Trimming took 7 bases from V and 7 from J, leaving 17 bases between them. In nucleotides, the CDR3 is TGTGCCAGCATAGGGGGGGCCTGGTCAAATGAGCAGTTCTTC. This encodes CASIGGAWSNEQFF.

This rearrangement joins TRBV6-5 to TRBJ1-1; a possible D gene is TRBD1 (5 bases). The CDR3 totals 13 residues. V lost 6 bases and J lost 1, with 9 bases in between. Germline-derived CDR1 and CDR2 are MNHEY and SVGAGI. CDR3 DNA sequence: TGTGCCAGCAGGCGCACAGGGAACACTGAAGCTTTCTTT. Encoded protein: CASRRTGNTEAFF.

Concerning this clone: Other nucleotide sequences in the sample specify the same CDR3. V is TRBV18 and J is TRBJ2-7, with 11 bases lining up with TRBD1. In germline, CDR1 is KGHSH, CDR2 LQKENI. This CDR3 region has 15 residues. With 3 bases clipped from V and 3 bases from J, the junction kept 4 bases outside the gene matches. CDR3 nucleotides: TGTGCCAGCTCACCCTTGGGACAGGGGGGCTACGAGCAGTACTTC. Its protein is CASSPLGQGGYEQYF.

This chain links TRBV29-1 with TRBJ1-1; 12 bases match TRBD1. There are 15 residues in the CDR3. Per the germline V gene, CDR1 is SQVTM and CDR2 is ANQGSEA. Losses at the gene ends were 3 bases for V and 5 bases for J; bases not matched to a gene: 7. Written as DNA, the CDR3 is TGCAGCGTTGAGGGGACAGGGGGCGAGGGGACTGAAGCTTTCTTT. It encodes CSVEGTGGEGTEAFF.

This rearrangement joins TRBV30 to TRBJ2-7, with D maybe TRBD2 (5 bases). The CDR3 consists of 14 residues. Germline lookup yields CDR1 GTSNPN and CDR2 SVGIG (reference sequence). Trimming removed 2 bases at V and 1 base at J, with 12 bases between. The CDR3 protein is CAWSQQTGSYEQYF. In nucleotides, the CDR3 is TGTGCCTGGAGTCAGCAGACGGGGTCCTACGAGCAGTACTTC.

The V gene is TRBV20-1, the J gene TRBJ1-6, with 9 bases aligning to TRBD1. The CDR3 runs to 15 residues. After removal of 3 bases from V and 7 bases from J, the junction contained 7 bases not matched to a gene. Germline CDR1 is DFQATT and CDR2 is SNEGSKA (reference sequence). CDR3 residues: CSASGGQGGNSPLHF. The CDR3, as DNA: TGCAGTGCTAGTGGGGGACAGGGTGGGAATTCACCCCTCCACTTT.

V gene TRBV19 combines with J gene TRBJ1-1; D perhaps matches TRBD1 (5 bases). The germline V gene has CDR1 LNHDA and CDR2 SQIVND (reference sequence). The V gene lost 7 bases and the J gene lost 0 bases, with 15 bases spanning the gap. This CDR3 is 15 amino acids long. The CDR3 coding sequence is TGTGCCAGTACTCCCCCAGGGTGGTTGAACACTGAAGCTTTCTTT. It codes for CASTPPGWLNTEAFF.

The rearrangement uses TRBV7-2 and TRBJ1-2; 7 bases line up with TRBD1. The ends lost 5 bases at V and 4 bases at J; junction bases unmatched: 4. In germline, CDR1 is SGHTA, CDR2 FQGNSA. The CDR3 sequence is 13 residues long. This CDR3 reads CASSRGTAYGYTF. The CDR3 DNA sequence: TGTGCCAGCAGCCGCGGGACAGCCTATGGCTACACCTTC.

This sequence joins TRBV5-4 and TRBJ2-3; 9 bases align to TRBD2. Trimming took 0 bases from V and 5 from J; bases not matched to a gene: 1. Germline CDR1 SGHNT, CDR2 YYREEE (reference sequence). The CDR3 sequence is 14 residues long. CDR3 protein: CASSLELAGDTQYF. In DNA, the CDR3 is TGTGCCAGCAGCTTGGAACTAGCGGGAGATACGCAGTATTTT.

The V gene is TRBV7-6, the J gene TRBJ1-6; 8 bases fit TRBD1. The germline gives CDR1 SGHVS, CDR2 FNYEAQ. The CDR3 spans 17 residues. V was clipped by 3 bases and J by 7 bases; unmatched bases: 11. The chain's CDR3 is CASSLRDRGVGNSPLHF. The CDR3 DNA is TGTGCCAGCAGCTTGAGAGACAGGGGAGTGGGGAATTCACCCCTCCACTTT.

The chain carries TRBV19 and TRBJ2-3; 10 nucleotides align to TRBD2. The V gene end was trimmed by 4 bases and the J gene end by 0 bases; junction bases not matched to a gene: 4. Looked up from germline, CDR1 is LNHDA and CDR2 is SQIVND (reference sequence). The CDR3 runs to 16 residues. The CDR3 DNA reads as TGTGCCAGTAGTAGGTTAGCGGGGGGTAGCACAGATACGCAGTATTTT. Translated: CASSRLAGGSTDTQYF.

This chain uses TRBV9 with TRBJ2-3; TRBD2 agrees at 11 bases. The V gene end was trimmed by 4 bases and the J gene end by 0 bases; junction bases not matched to a gene: 1. Germline CDR1 and CDR2: SGDLS and YYNGEE. This CDR3 is built from 15 residues. The CDR3 DNA sequence: TGTGCCAGCAGCAGGACTAGCGGGAGCACAGATACGCAGTATTTT. Amino acid sequence: CASSRTSGSTDTQYF.

This clone was recorded a few times. This chain uses TRBV3-1 (or the pseudogene TRBV3-2) with TRBJ1-2; a possible D gene is TRBD1 (6 bases). V shed 8 bases and J shed 6 bases, with 16 bases lying between them. This CDR3 region has 13 residues. The germline gives CDR1 LGHDT, CDR2 YNNKEL (reference sequence). This chain's CDR3 is CASSMLPGDGYTF. Written as DNA, the CDR3 is TGTGCCAGCTCTATGCTGCCAGGGGATGGCTACACCTTC.

V is TRBV5-8 and J is TRBJ1-5; 7 nucleotides agree with TRBD1. The CDR3 has 16 amino acids. Germline V gives CDR1 SGHTS, CDR2 YDEGEE. Trimming removed 2 bases from V and 7 bases from J; junction bases left unmatched: 12. The CDR3 is CASSLGSGAGGQPQHF. DNA of the CDR3: TGTGCCAGCAGCTTAGGGAGTGGGGCAGGGGGACAGCCCCAGCATTTT.

The chain is built from TRBV5-6 and TRBJ2-5; D ambiguous. Between the trimmed V and J ends, which lost 5 bases and 5 bases, there was a span of 10 bases. CDR3 length: 12 residues. The germline CDR1 and CDR2 sequences are SGHDT and YYEEEE. The CDR3 coding sequence is TGTGCCAGCAGGCGTGCGTTGGAGACCCAGTACTTC. It translates to CASRRALETQYF. Full variable domain (rest looked up from reference TRBV5-6 and TRBJ2-5): DAGVTQSPTHLIKTRGQQVTLRCSPKSGHDTVSWYQQALGQGPQFIFQYYEEEERQRGNFPDRFSGHQFPNYSSELNVNALLLGDSALYLCASRRALETQYFGPGTRLLVL.

The chain combines TRBV5-1 with TRBJ2-5; the match to TRBD1 covers 7 bases. The CDR3 consists of 14 residues. The germline gives CDR1 SGHRS, CDR2 YFSETQ. With V trimmed by 5 bases and J by 4 bases, 8 bases remained unmatched. The chain's CDR3 is CASRGTVPTETQYF. DNA of the CDR3: TGCGCCAGCAGGGGGACAGTCCCGACAGAGACCCAGTACTTC.

This clone was found a few times. Within the sample, other DNA sequences also encode this same CDR3. V and J are TRBV9 and TRBJ2-3; D is perhaps TRBD2 (6 bases). Germline assignment: CDR1 SGDLS and CDR2 YYNGEE. Trimming removed 0 bases at V and 3 bases at J, with 11 bases between. The CDR3 consists of 15 residues. CDR3 coding DNA: TGTGCCAGCAGCGTAGCGGGGGTAGATACAGATACGCAGTATTTT. Residues: CASSVAGVDTDTQYF.

V usage is TRBV28 and J usage is TRBJ2-3; 9 bases map to TRBD1. Losses at the gene ends were 6 bases for V and 4 bases for J; bases not matched to a gene: 5. The CDR3 extends over 14 amino acids. Germline V gene sequence: CDR1 MDHEN, CDR2 SYDVKM. The CDR3 here is CASSGTGTADTQYF. The CDR3 nucleotides read TGTGCCAGCAGCGGGACAGGGACCGCAGATACGCAGTATTTT. The entire variable domain, with the rest obtained from reference TRBV28 and TRBJ2-3, is as follows: DVKVTQSSRYLVKRTGEKVFLECVQDMDHENMFWYRQDPGLGLRLIYFSYDVKMKEKGDIPEGYSVSREKKERFSLILESASTNQTSMYLCASSGTGTADTQYFGPGTRLTVL.

The CDR3 bases are TGTGCCAGCAGTTTTAAGACTAGCGGGACCTTCTCCTCCTACGAGCAGTACTTC. Translation: CASSFKTSGTFSSYEQYF. This chain joins TRBV27 and TRBJ2-7; 11 nucleotides align to TRBD2. This CDR3 has 18 residues. CDR1 MNHEY and CDR2 SMNVEV come from the germline V gene (reference sequence). V lost 3 bases to trimming and J lost 0 bases; unmatched junction nucleotides: 10.

The V call is TRBV5-4, the J call TRBJ2-7, with no clear D. Trimming left V 5 bases short and J 6 bases short, with 15 bases between. The CDR3 has 13 residues. Germline CDR1 is SGHNT and CDR2 is YYREEE (reference sequence). This CDR3 reads CASRSPLVGEQYF. Here the CDR3 DNA reads TGTGCCAGCAGGTCTCCGCTAGTAGGCGAGCAGTACTTC.

V is TRBV7-2 and J is TRBJ1-5; D not certain. Per germline, CDR1 SGHTA and CDR2 FQGNSA. This CDR3 has 13 residues. With 2 bases removed from V and 5 bases from J, the gap between germline ends came to 7 bases. The CDR3 loop is CASSLRRDQPQHF. As DNA, the CDR3 is TGTGCCAGCAGCTTAAGGCGGGATCAGCCCCAGCATTTT.

The J gene is TRBJ1-5, the V gene TRBV24-1; D not certain. The CDR3 is 16 residues long. V was cut by 5 bases and J by 4 bases, with 17 bases left in between. Per the germline V gene, CDR1 is KGHDR and CDR2 is SFDVKD. CDR3 protein: CATSASGSVGNQPQHF. DNA of the CDR3: TGTGCCACCAGTGCCTCGGGATCGGTGGGGAATCAGCCCCAGCATTTT.

The rearrangement joins TRBV28 to TRBJ1-2, with 10 bases identical to TRBD1. This CDR3 region has 15 residues. The trim removed 5 bases at V and 6 bases at J, leaving 9 bases unmatched. From germline, CDR1 is MDHEN and CDR2 SYDVKM. The DNA of the CDR3 is TGTGCCAGCAGTCCAACCGGGACAGGGGAGAATGGCTACACCTTC. This gives the protein CASSPTGTGENGYTF.

V is TRBV27 and J is TRBJ2-5, with a tentative D call TRBD2 (5 bases). In germline, CDR1 is MNHEY, CDR2 SMNVEV (reference sequence). This CDR3 spans 15 amino acids. Trimming took off 6 bases at V and 2 bases at J, with 16 bases between the two ends. DNA of the CDR3: TGTGCCAGCAGCCAAATAGCGTACCGGCAAGAGACCCAGTACTTC. Amino acid sequence: CASSQIAYRQETQYF.

This clone occurred once. This chain joins TRBV5-1 and TRBJ2-7, with D hard to call. Per germline, CDR1 SGHRS and CDR2 YFSETQ. The V gene lost 0 bases and the J gene lost 3 bases, with 10 bases spanning the gap. There are 14 residues in the CDR3. The CDR3 nucleotides are TGCGCCAGCAGCTTGGAAGTCAGAAACTACGAGCAGTACTTC. Translated, it gives CASSLEVRNYEQYF.

V gene TRBV27 combines with J gene TRBJ2-7; 7 bases are shared with TRBD2. The CDR3 is 16 amino acids. Germline CDR1 MNHEY, CDR2 SMNVEV (reference sequence). J gave up 3 bases and V 4 bases, and 12 bases lay outside the gene matches. The CDR3 loop reads CASSSVRARGVYEQYF. The DNA of the CDR3 is TGTGCCAGCAGTTCAGTCAGGGCCCGGGGGGTCTACGAGCAGTACTTC.

The table lists this clone with a few counts. V is TRBV18 and J is TRBJ2-7; 7 nucleotides line up with TRBD1. V lost 6 bases and J lost 2; bases outside the gene matches: 10. Germline V gene data show CDR1 as KGHSH and CDR2 as LQKENI. This CDR3 contains 15 residues. This chain's CDR3 is CASSPGQVGPYEQYF. The CDR3 DNA is TGTGCCAGCTCTCCCGGACAGGTGGGGCCCTACGAGCAGTACTTC.